This section outlines one T cell receptor beta chain sequence together with its context. The antigen is not known. The germline V and J ends were trimmed by 1 base and 6 bases, with 9 bases remaining between them. Looked up from germline, CDR1 is SEHNR and CDR2 is FQNEAQ (reference sequence). This CDR3 spans 13 amino acids. The record originates from a study of cytomegalovirus exposure and HLA in healthy donors. Study summary: About 80 million unique TCR sequences came from HLA-typed donors in an early release.

Whole-study findings and limits: Because they were indistinguishable, some V segments, including TRBV6-2 and TRBV6-3, were excluded. Earlier results showed most TCR beta V segments being productive about 90% or about 30% of the time.

60 Vbeta and 13 Jbeta primers were used in PCR. The repertoire was sequenced with immunoSEQ multiplex PCR; TCRdb's copy has only in-frame clones and lacks some. The sample holds roughly 130,000 clones, roughly four fifths seen once. Material: PBMCs. The sequence came from a woman aged 45 to 65 in good health and CMV-seropositive. V usage is TRBV7-9 and J usage is TRBJ1-1, with a tentative D call TRBD1 (5 bases). The CDR3 sequence: CASSLEQASEAFF. The CDR3 region has the DNA TGTGCCAGCAGCTTAGAACAGGCATCTGAAGCTTTCTTT.